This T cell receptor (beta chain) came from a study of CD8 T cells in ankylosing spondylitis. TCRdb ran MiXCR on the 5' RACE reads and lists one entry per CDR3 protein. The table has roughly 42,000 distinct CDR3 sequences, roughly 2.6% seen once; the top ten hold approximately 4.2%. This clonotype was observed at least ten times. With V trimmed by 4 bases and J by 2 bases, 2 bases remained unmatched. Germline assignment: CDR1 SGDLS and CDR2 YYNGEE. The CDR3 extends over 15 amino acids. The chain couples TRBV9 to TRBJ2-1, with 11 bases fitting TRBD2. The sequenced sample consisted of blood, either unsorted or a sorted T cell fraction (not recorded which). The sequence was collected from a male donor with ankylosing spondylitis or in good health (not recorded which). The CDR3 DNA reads TGTGCCAGCAGCCCACTAGCGGGAGCCTACAATGAGCAGTTCTTC. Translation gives CASSPLAGAYNEQFF.